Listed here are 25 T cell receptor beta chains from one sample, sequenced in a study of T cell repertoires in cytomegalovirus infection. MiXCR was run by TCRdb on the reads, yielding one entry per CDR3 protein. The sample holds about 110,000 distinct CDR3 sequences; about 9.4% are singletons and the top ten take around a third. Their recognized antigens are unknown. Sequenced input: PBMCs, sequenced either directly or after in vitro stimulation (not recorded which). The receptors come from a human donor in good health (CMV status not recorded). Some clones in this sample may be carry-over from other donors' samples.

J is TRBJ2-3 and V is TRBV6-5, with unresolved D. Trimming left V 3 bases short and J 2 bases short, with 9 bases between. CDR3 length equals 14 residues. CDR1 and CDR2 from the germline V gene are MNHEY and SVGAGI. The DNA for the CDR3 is TGTGCCAGCAGTTATCAGCCAACCACAGATACGCAGTATTTT. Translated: CASSYQPTTDTQYF.

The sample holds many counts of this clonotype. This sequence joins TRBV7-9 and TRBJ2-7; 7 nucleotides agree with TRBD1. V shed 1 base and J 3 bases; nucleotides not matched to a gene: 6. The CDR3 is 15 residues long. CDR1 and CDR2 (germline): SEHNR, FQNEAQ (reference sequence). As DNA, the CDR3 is TGTGCCAGCAGCTTAGGTACGGGACAGAGCTACGAGCAGTACGTC. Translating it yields CASSLGTGQSYEQYV.

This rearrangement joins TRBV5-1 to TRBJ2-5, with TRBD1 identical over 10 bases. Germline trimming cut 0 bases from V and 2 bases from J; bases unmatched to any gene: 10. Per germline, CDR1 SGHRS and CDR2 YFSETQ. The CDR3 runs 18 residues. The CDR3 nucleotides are TGCGCCAGCAGCTTGGTTCCACCGGGACAGGGGTCTCAAGAGACCCAGTACTTC. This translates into CASSLVPPGQGSQETQYF.

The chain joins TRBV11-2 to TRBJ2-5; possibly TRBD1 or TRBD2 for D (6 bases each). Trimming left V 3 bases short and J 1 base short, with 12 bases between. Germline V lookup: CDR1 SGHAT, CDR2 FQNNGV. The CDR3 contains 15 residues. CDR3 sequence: CASSFWGAPQETQYF. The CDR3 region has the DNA TGTGCCAGCAGCTTTTGGGGGGCGCCCCAAGAGACCCAGTACTTC. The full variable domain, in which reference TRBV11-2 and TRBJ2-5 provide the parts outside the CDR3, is EAGVAQSPRYKIIEKRQSVAFWCNPISGHATLYWYQQILGQGPKLLIQFQNNGVVDDSQLPKDRFSAERLKGVDSTLKIQPAKLEDSAVYLCASSFWGAPQETQYFGPGTRLLVL.

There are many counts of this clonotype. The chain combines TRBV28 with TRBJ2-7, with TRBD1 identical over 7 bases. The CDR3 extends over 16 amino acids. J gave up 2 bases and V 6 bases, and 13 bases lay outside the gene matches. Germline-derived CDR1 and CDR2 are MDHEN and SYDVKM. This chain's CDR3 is CASRSTRQGSTYEQYF. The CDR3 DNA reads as TGTGCCAGCAGATCAACTCGACAGGGTTCGACCTACGAGCAGTACTTC.

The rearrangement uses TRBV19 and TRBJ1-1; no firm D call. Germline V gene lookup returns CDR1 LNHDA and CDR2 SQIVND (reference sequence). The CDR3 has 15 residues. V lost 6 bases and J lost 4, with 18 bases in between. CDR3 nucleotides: TGTGCCAGTAGGAAAACCAGTATTGTCGGCACTGAAGCTTTCTTT. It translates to CASRKTSIVGTEAFF.

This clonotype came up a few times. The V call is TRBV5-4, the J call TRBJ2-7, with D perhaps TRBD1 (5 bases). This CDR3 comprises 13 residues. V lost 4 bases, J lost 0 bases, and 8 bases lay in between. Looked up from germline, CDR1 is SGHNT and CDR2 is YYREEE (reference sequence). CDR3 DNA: TGTGCCAGCAGCATCGACAGCTCCTACGAGCAGTACTTC. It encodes CASSIDSSYEQYF.

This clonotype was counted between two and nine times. CDR3 loop: CASSADLGTYEQYF. CDR3 nucleotide sequence: TGTGCCAGCAGTGCGGACCTCGGGACCTACGAGCAGTACTTC. The chain recombines TRBV2 with TRBJ2-7; D is perhaps TRBD2 (5 bases). Trimming removed 4 bases from V and 2 bases from J, with 12 bases in between. The CDR3 covers 14 residues. Per the germline V gene, CDR1 is SNHLY and CDR2 is FYNNEI.

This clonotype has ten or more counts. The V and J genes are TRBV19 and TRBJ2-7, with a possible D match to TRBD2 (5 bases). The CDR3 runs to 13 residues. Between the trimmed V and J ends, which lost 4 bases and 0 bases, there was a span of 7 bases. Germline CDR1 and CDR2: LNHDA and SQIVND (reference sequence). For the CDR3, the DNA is TGTGCCAGTAGTACTAGCCGCTCCTACGAGCAGTACTTC. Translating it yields CASSTSRSYEQYF.

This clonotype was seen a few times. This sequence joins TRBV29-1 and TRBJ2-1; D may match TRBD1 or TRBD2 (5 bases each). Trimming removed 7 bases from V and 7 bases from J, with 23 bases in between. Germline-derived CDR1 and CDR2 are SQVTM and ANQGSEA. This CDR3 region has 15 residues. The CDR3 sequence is CSAWGGAGTGNEQFF. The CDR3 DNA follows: TGCAGCGCTTGGGGTGGGGCAGGGACGGGGAATGAGCAGTTCTTC.

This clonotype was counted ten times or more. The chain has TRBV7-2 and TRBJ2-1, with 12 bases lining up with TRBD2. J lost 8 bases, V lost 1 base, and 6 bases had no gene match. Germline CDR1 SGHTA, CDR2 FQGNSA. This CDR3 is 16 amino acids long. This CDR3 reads CASSLGTSGVAHEQFF. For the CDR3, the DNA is TGTGCCAGCAGCTTAGGGACTAGCGGGGTGGCTCATGAGCAGTTCTTC.

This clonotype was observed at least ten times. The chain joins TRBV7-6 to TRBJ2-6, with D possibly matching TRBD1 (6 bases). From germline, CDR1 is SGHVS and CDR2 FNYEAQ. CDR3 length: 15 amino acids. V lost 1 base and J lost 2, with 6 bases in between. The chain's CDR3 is CASSLDRAGANVLTF. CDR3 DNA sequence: TGTGCCAGCAGCTTAGACAGGGCTGGGGCCAACGTCCTGACTTTC.

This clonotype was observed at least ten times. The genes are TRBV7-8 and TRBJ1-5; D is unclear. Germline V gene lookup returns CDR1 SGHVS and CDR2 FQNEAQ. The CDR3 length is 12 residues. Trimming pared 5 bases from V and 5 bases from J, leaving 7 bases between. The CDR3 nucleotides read TGTGCCAGCAGCAATGGGGATCAGCCCCAGCATTTT. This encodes CASSNGDQPQHF.

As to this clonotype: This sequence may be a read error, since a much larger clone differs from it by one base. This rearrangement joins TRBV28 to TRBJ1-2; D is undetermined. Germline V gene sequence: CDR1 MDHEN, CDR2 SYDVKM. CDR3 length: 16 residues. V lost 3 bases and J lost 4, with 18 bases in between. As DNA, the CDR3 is TGTGCCAGCAGTTTTCTTAGGCGGGAGGGAATCTATGGCTACACCTTC. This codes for CASSFLRREGIYGYTF.

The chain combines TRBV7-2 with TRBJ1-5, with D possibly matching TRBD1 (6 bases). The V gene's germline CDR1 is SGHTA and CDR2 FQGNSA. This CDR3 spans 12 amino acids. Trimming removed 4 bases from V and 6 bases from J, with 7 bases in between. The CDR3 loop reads CASSSGAQPQHF. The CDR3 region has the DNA TGTGCCAGCAGCTCGGGGGCTCAGCCCCAGCATTTT.

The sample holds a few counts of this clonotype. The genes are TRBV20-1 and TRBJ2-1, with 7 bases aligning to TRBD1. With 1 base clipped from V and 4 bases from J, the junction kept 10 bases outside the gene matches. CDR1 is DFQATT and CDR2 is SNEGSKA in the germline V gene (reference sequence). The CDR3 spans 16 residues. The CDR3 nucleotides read TGCAGTGCTAGAGTACAGGGACAGCCGTCTTACAATGAGCAGTTCTTC. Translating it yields CSARVQGQPSYNEQFF.

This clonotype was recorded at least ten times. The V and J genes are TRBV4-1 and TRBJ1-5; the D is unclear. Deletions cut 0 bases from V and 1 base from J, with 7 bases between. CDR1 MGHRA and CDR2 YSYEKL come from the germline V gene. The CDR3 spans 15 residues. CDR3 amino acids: CASSQEKMSNQPQHF. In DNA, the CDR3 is TGCGCCAGCAGCCAAGAGAAAATGAGCAATCAGCCCCAGCATTTT.

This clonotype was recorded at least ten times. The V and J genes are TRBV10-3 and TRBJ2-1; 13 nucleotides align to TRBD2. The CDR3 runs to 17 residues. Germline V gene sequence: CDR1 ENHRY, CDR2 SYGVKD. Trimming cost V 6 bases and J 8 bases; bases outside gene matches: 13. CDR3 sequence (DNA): TGTGCCATCAGCGAGCCAACGGGACTAGCGGGATTCGATGAGCAGTTCTTC. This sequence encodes CAISEPTGLAGFDEQFF.

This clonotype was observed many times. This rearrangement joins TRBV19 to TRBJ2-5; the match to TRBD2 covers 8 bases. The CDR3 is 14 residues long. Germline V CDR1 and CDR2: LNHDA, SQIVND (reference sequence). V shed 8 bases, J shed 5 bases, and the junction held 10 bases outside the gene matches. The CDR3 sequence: CASYTGLGRETQYF. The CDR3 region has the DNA TGTGCCAGTTATACGGGACTAGGAAGGGAGACCCAGTACTTC.

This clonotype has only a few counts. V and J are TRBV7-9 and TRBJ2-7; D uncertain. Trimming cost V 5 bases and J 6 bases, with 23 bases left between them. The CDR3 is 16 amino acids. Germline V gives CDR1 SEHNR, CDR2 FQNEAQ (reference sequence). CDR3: CASSAQDRSISGEQYF. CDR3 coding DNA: TGTGCCAGCAGCGCCCAAGACCGTAGCATCTCTGGCGAGCAGTACTTC.

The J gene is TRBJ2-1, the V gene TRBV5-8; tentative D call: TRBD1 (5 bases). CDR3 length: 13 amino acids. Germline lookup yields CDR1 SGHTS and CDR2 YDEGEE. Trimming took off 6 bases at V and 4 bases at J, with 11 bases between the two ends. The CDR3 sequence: CASKTRGYNEQFF. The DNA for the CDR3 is TGTGCCAGCAAAACAAGGGGATACAATGAGCAGTTCTTC.

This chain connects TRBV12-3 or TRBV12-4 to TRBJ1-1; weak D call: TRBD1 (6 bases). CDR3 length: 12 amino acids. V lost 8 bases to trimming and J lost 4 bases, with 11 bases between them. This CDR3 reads CASQGSGTEAFF. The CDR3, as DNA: TGTGCCAGCCAGGGGTCGGGCACTGAAGCTTTCTTT.

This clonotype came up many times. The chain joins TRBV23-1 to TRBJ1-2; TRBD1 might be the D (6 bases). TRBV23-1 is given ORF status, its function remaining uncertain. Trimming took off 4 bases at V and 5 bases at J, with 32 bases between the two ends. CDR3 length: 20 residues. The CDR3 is CASSLSPPRSQGDWRYGYTF. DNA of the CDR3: TGCGCCAGCAGTCTTTCCCCCCCCCGGTCACAGGGAGACTGGAGGTATGGCTACACCTTC.

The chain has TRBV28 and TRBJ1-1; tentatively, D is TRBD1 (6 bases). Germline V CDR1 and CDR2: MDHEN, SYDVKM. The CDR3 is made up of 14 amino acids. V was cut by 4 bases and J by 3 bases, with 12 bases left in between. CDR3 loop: CASSSYRVYTEAFF. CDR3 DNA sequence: TGTGCCAGCAGTTCGTACAGGGTCTACACTGAAGCTTTCTTT.

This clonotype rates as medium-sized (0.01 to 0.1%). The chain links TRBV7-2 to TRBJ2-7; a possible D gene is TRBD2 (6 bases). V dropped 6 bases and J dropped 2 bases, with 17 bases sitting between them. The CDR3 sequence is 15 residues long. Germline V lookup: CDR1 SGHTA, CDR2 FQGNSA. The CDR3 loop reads CASRPALGGTYEQYF. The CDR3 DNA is TGTGCCAGCAGACCCGCCCTCGGCGGGACCTACGAGCAGTACTTC.